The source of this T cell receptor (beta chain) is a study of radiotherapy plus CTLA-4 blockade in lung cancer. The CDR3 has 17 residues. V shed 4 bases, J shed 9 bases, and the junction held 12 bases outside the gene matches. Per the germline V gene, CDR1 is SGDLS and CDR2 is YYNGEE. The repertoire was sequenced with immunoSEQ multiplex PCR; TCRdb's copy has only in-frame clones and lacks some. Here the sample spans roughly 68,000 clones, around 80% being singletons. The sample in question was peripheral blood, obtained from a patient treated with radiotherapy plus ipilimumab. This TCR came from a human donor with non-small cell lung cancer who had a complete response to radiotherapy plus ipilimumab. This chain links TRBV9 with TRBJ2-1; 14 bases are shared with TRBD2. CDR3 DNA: TGTGCCAGCAGCTCCTCGCCGGGACTAGCGGGAGAGGGTGAGCAGTTCTTC. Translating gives CASSSSPGLAGEGEQFF.